A single sample is the source of the 8 T cell receptor beta chains below, sequenced in a study of blood T cell repertoires in COVID-19. TCRdb keeps only in-frame clones here, not all; method: immunoSEQ multiplex PCR. The sample lists 65,000 to 90,000 clones, roughly 83% occurring once. Source material: peripheral blood. These receptors all come from a man in his forties or fifties with active COVID-19.

The CDR3 sequence: CASRMVAGGPYNEQFF. CDR3 bases: TGCGCCAGCAGAATGGTAGCGGGAGGCCCCTACAATGAGCAGTTCTTC. This rearrangement joins TRBV5-1 to TRBJ2-1, with 10 bases matching TRBD2. The CDR3 sequence is 16 residues long. J was trimmed by 2 bases and V by 5 bases; bases with no gene match: 7. Germline CDR1 SGHRS, CDR2 YFSETQ.

The chain employs TRBV4-3 and TRBJ1-2; D might be TRBD1 (5 bases). CDR1 and CDR2 from the germline V gene are LGHNA and YSLEER. The CDR3 extends over 15 amino acids. Trimming shortened V by 1 base and J by 8 bases, and 17 bases separated the two germline ends. Here the CDR3 DNA reads TGCGCCAGCAGCCAAGGGGACTTATCGAAGCGGGGCTACACCTTC. Its translation: CASSQGDLSKRGYTF.

The chain links TRBV21-1 to TRBJ2-1; the DNA was not compared with TRBD2, the D call given in the table. TRBV21-1 is classified as a pseudogene. CDR3 length equals 19 residues. The CDR3 coding sequence is TGTGCCAGCAGCAAAAAGGGACGGGGGAGAGAGCATTGCTACAATGAGCAGTTCTTC. It yields the protein CASSKKGRGREHCYNEQFF.

Only a few counts were recorded for this clone. The gene calls are TRBV4-2 and TRBJ2-2, with a tentative D call TRBD1 (5 bases). Between the trimmed V and J ends, which lost 0 bases and 9 bases, there was a span of 17 bases. This CDR3 comprises 16 residues. The V gene's germline CDR1 is LGHNA and CDR2 YNFKEQ. The CDR3 bases are TGTGCCAGCAGCCAAGATGGGGCACAGGTGCGCCGGGAGCTGTTTTTT. The encoded protein is CASSQDGAQVRRELFF.

The chain uses TRBV2 and TRBJ2-1; 15 bases are shared with TRBD2. This CDR3 contains 16 residues. V dropped 6 bases and J dropped 5; count of bases not matched to a gene: 5. The germline V gene encodes CDR1 SNHLY and CDR2 FYNNEI. The CDR3 protein is CASRGLAGGGDNEQFF. Written as DNA, the CDR3 is TGTGCCAGCAGGGGACTAGCGGGGGGCGGGGACAATGAGCAGTTCTTC.

The genes are TRBV4-3 and TRBJ2-4; TRBD2 is a possible D gene (5 bases). CDR1 is LGHNA and CDR2 is YSLEER in the germline V gene. Trimming removed 4 bases at V and 5 bases at J, with 9 bases between. The CDR3 loop spans 13 amino acids. CDR3 in amino acids: CASSLKGENIQYF. The DNA of the CDR3 is TGCGCCAGCAGCCTGAAGGGAGAAAACATTCAGTACTTC.

The chain is built from TRBV5-1 and TRBJ2-3; 12 bases fit TRBD2. The CDR3 contains 16 residues. The germline V gene has CDR1 SGHRS and CDR2 YFSETQ. Trimming took 4 bases from V and 6 from J; bases not matched to a gene: 9. CDR3 in amino acids: CASSISSGGAMDTQYF. CDR3 coding DNA: TGCGCCAGCAGCATCTCTAGCGGGGGGGCCATGGATACGCAGTATTTT.

J is TRBJ2-3 and V is TRBV27, with 7 bases aligning to TRBD1. CDR1 MNHEY and CDR2 SMNVEV come from the germline V gene (reference sequence). There are 18 residues in the CDR3. Trimming removed 3 bases from V and 4 bases from J; junction bases left unmatched: 16. DNA of the CDR3: TGTGCCAGCAGTTTGGGGTCGGGACAGCCGGTTTTGTCAGATACGCAGTATTTT. Its translation: CASSLGSGQPVLSDTQYF.